This paragraph covers one T cell receptor beta chain sequence. What it recognizes is unknown. The sample originates from a study of cytomegalovirus exposure and HLA in healthy donors. Study-level findings and limits: A later analysis reportedly found that, within productive TCRs, an Asian-associated ancestry cluster had fewer N-insertions than the mean observed across the roughly 700 donors. In vitro, a few CMV-associated chains proved specific for CMV antigens. Later work found that TCR association rates differed between HLA loci; DRB1 had the most and HLA-C the fewest.

The PCR employed 60 Vbeta primers together with 13 Jbeta primers. TCRdb's table, derived via immunoSEQ multiplex PCR, lists solely in-frame clones and lacks some. The repertoire consists of 75,000 to 95,000 clones, with less than 65% occurring once and the leading ten covering around 6.6%. This CDR3 region has 14 residues. The germline V gene has CDR1 SEHNR and CDR2 FQNEAQ (reference sequence). Trimming cost V 1 base and J 5 bases, with 11 bases left between them. Nominal health characterized the donors when sampled, though unrecorded immune exposures were likely. The chain has TRBV7-9 and TRBJ1-2; tentative D call: TRBD1 (5 bases). The sequenced material came from PBMCs. This sequence was found in a woman in her 30s in good health and CMV-seronegative. CDR3 in amino acids: CASSLGDSFYGYTF. The CDR3 DNA reads TGTGCCAGCAGCTTAGGGGACTCCTTTTATGGCTACACCTTC.